Given below is one T cell receptor beta chain in context. Its antigen is not known. This entry comes from a study of T-cell memory formation after mild COVID-19. Overall study results and limits: Several responding clones turned up in pre-infection memory, indicating that cross-reactive memory may have taken part.

TCRdb redid the calling of the 5' RACE reads with MiXCR, one entry per CDR3 protein. The sample includes about 130,000 distinct CDR3 sequences, approximately 6.2% of them seen just once. Sequenced input: PBMCs or a T cell subset sorted from them (not recorded which). This receptor was taken from an adult woman who had mild COVID-19 (a few samples of this study predate the infection). Cell type and time point are not known.

CDR3 residues: CASSSRQGEKLFF. The CDR3 nucleotides read TGTGCCAGCAGTTCAAGACAGGGCGAAAAACTGTTTTTT. The chain recombines TRBV12-3 or TRBV12-4 with TRBJ1-4; 7 nucleotides line up with TRBD1. The CDR3 sequence is 13 residues long. V dropped 4 bases and J dropped 8; count of bases not matched to a gene: 4.